This entry lists 2 T cell receptor beta chains sequenced from one sample in a study of OX40 agonist ivuxolimab in advanced cancers. Profiling relied on immunoSEQ multiplex PCR, and the TCRdb table lists in-frame clones only, not all of them. This sample has about 24,000 clones; 65% to 90% occur once, and the top ten carry 35% to 50%. The starting material was CD4+ or CD8+ T cells sorted from blood, obtained in a trial of the OX40 agonist ivuxolimab. Every receptor here comes from an adult with an advanced solid tumor such as melanoma, head and neck, liver or kidney cancer.

This clone was observed once. The V gene is TRBV2, the J gene TRBJ2-7; D gene unclear. The CDR3 sequence is 13 residues long. V was pared by 0 bases and J by 0 bases, with 3 bases between. CDR1 and CDR2 from the germline V gene are SNHLY and FYNNEI. The CDR3 reads CASSEASSYEQYF. CDR3 bases: TGTGCCAGCAGTGAAGCGTCCTCCTACGAGCAGTACTTC.

V is TRBV15 and J is TRBJ2-1; 8 bases line up with TRBD2. The CDR3 is 15 residues long. V lost 2 bases and J lost 5; bases outside the gene matches: 5. From germline, CDR1 is LNHNV and CDR2 YYDKDF (reference sequence). The CDR3 DNA follows: TGTGCCACCAGCAGACTTAGCGGGACTAACAATGAGCAGTTCTTC. Its protein is CATSRLSGTNNEQFF.